The following is a TCR beta chain sequence with its context. Germline V gives CDR1 MDHEN, CDR2 SYDVKM. This CDR3 comprises 15 residues. Trimming took 7 bases from V and 4 from J, leaving 17 bases between them. During active infection, Seattle patients enrolled and were then monitored through disease. This sample was included in a study of blood T cell repertoires in COVID-19. In the study overall: Samples representing acute and convalescent COVID-19 were sourced from the United States, Italy and Spain. In each case, the material was cDNA or gDNA derived from T cells, B-cell-depleted T cells, or PBMCs.

As processed by the authors: By means of reference gene primer amplification, nucleated cell counts were estimated. Profiled with immunoSEQ multiplex PCR; TCRdb holds only in-frame clones, not every one. V, J and clone size are taken as reported in that table, and D and trimming were inferred from the DNA itself. Of 200,000 to 250,000 clones listed, 75% to 85% are singletons. This chain links TRBV28 with TRBJ2-1; D might be TRBD1 (5 bases). Sequencing was carried out using peripheral blood. This receptor was taken from a woman aged 25 to 39 with COVID-19, enrolled during active disease. CDR3 region: CASMMIRALYNEQFF. The DNA of the CDR3 is TGTGCCAGCATGATGATCAGGGCCCTTTACAATGAGCAGTTCTTC. Based on the CDR3 plus reference TRBV28 and TRBJ2-1, the full variable domain is DVKVTQSSRYLVKRTGEKVFLECVQDMDHENMFWYRQDPGLGLRLIYFSYDVKMKEKGDIPEGYSVSREKKERFSLILESASTNQTSMYLCASMMIRALYNEQFFGPGTRLTVL.